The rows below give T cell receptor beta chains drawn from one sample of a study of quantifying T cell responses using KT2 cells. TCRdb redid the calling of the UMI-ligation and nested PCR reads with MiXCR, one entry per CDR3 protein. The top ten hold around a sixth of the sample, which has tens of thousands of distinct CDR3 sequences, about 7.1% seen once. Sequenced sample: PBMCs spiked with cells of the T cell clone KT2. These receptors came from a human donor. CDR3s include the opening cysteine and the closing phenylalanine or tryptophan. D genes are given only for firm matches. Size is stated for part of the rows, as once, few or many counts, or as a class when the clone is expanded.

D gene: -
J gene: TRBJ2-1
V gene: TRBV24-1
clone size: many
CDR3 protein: CATSERLAKPSYNEQFF
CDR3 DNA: TGTGCCACCAGTGAGCGTCTAGCGAAACCCTCCTACAATGAGCAGTTCTTC

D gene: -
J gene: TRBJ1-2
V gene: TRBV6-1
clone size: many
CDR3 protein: CASSEVGGNNYGYTF
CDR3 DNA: TGTGCCAGCAGTGAAGTTGGGGGAAACAACTATGGCTACACCTTC

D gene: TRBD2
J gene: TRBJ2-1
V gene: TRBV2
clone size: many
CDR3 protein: CATSAGALRNEQFF
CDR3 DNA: TGTGCCACCTCAGCGGGGGCCCTACGGAATGAGCAGTTCTTC

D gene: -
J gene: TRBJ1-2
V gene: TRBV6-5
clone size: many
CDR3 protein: CASSEDSYYGYTF
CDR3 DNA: TGTGCCAGCTCAGAGGACAGCTACTATGGCTACACCTTC

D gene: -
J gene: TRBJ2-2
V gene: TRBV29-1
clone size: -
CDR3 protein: CSVDRDNTGELFF
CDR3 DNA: TGCAGCGTTGATAGGGATAACACCGGGGAGCTGTTTTTT

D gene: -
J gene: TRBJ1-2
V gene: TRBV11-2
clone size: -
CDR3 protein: CASSLDRNAGYTF
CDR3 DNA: TGTGCCAGCAGCTTAGACCGGAACGCTGGCTACACCTTC

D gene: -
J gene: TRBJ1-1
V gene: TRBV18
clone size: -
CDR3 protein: CASSPPGYPDTEAFF
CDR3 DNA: TGTGCCAGCTCACCACCCGGGTACCCTGACACTGAAGCTTTCTTT

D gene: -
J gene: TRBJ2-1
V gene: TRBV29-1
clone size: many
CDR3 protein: CSVVRGGNNEQFF
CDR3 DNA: TGCAGCGTTGTTCGAGGGGGTAACAATGAGCAGTTCTTC

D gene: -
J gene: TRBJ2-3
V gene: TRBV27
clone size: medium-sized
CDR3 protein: CASSSVSLGTDTQYF
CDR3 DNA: TGTGCCAGCAGTTCGGTTAGTCTGGGCACAGATACGCAGTATTTT

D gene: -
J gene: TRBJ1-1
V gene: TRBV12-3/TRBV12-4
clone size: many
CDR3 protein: CASSLSGLWTEAFF
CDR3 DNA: TGTGCCAGCAGTTTATCTGGGCTGTGGACTGAAGCTTTCTTT

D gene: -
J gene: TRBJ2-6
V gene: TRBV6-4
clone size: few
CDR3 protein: CASSERAGANVLTF
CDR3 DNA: TGTGCCAGCAGTGAGAGGGCTGGGGCCAACGTCCTGACTTTC

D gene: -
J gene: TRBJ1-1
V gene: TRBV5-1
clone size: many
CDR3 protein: CASSLSTDTEAFF
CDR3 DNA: TGCGCCAGCAGCTTATCGACAGACACTGAAGCTTTCTTT

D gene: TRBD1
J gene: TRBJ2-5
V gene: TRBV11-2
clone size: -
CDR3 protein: CASSRDRQETQYF
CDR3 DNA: TGTGCCAGCTCCCGGGACAGACAAGAGACCCAGTACTTC

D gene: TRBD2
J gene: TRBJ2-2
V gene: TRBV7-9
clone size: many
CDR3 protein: CASSTTSGQSRTGELFF
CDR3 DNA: TGTGCCAGCAGCACCACTAGCGGACAAAGTAGGACCGGGGAGCTGTTTTTT

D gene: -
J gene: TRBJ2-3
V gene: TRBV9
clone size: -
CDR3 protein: CASSVDLSTDTQYF
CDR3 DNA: TGTGCCAGCAGCGTCGATCTGAGCACAGATACGCAGTATTTT

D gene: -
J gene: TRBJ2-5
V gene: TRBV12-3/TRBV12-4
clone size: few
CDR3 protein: CASSFMAQGTQYF
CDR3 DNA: TGTGCCAGCAGCTTTATGGCGCAGGGGACCCAGTACTTC

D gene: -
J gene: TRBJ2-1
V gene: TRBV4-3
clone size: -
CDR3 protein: CASSQESAGVNEQFF
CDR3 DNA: TGCGCCAGCAGCCAAGAGTCAGCAGGGGTCAATGAGCAGTTCTTC

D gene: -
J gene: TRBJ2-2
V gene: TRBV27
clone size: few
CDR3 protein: CASSLFTGELFF
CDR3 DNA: TGTGCCAGCAGTTTATTCACCGGGGAGCTGTTTTTT

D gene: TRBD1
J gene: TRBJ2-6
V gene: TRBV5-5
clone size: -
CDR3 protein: CASSDRDRALSGANVLTF
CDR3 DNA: TGTGCCAGCAGCGATAGGGACAGGGCACTTTCTGGGGCCAACGTCCTGACTTTC

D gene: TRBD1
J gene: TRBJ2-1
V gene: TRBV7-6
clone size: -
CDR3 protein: CASSLITGQGFGEQFF
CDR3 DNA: TGTGCCAGCAGCTTAATTACGGGACAGGGGTTCGGTGAGCAGTTCTTC

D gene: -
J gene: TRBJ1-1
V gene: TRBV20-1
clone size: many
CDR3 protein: CSARYGSKAEAFF
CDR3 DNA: TGCAGTGCTAGGTACGGATCGAAAGCTGAAGCTTTCTTT

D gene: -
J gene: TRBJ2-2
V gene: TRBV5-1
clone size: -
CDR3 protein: CASNLQGNTGELFF
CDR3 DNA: TGCGCCAGCAACTTACAAGGAAACACCGGGGAGCTGTTTTTT

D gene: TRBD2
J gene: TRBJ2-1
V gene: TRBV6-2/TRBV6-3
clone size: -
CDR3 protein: CASSYGAGGREQFF
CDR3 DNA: TGTGCCAGCAGTTACGGAGCGGGGGGACGTGAGCAGTTCTTC

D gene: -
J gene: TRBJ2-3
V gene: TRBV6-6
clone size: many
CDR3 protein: CASSRDRTDTQYF
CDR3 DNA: TGTGCCAGCAGTAGGGACCGCACAGATACGCAGTATTTT

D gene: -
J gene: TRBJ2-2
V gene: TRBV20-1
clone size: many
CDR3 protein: CSARGGGGDTGELFF
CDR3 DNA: TGCAGTGCTAGAGGAGGGGGAGGGGACACCGGGGAGCTGTTTTTT

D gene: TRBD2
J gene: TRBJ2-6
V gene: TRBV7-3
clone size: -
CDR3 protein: CASSLAGGFGANVLTF
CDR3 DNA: TGTGCCAGCAGCCTAGCGGGGGGTTTTGGGGCCAACGTCCTGACTTTC

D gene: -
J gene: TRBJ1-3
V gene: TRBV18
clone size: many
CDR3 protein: CASSPQSGHLSGNTIYF
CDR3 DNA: TGTGCCAGCTCACCACAATCCGGACACCTCTCTGGAAACACCATATATTTT

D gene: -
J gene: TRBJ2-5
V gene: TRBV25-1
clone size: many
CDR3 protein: CASSEWMAAGRRQETQYF
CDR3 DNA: TGTGCCAGCAGTGAATGGATGGCAGCCGGGCGCCGGCAAGAGACCCAGTACTTC

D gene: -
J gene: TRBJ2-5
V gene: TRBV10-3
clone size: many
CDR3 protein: CAISEVGRHQETQYF
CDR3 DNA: TGTGCCATCAGTGAGGTCGGGAGACACCAAGAGACCCAGTACTTC

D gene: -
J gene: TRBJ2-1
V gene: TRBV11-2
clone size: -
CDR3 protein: CASSFRGTYNEQFF
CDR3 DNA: TGTGCCAGCAGCTTTAGGGGGACCTACAATGAGCAGTTCTTC

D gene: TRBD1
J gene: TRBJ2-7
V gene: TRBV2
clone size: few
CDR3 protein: CASRGQGYYEQYF
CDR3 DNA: TGTGCCAGCAGAGGACAGGGATACTACGAGCAGTACTTC

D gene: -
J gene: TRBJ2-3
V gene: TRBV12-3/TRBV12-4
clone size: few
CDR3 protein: CASTRGAGADTQYF
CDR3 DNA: TGTGCCAGCACCCGGGGGGCGGGGGCAGATACGCAGTATTTT

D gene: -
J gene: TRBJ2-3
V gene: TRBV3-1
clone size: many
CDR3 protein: CASSQATPSTDTQYF
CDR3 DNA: TGTGCCAGCAGCCAAGCTACTCCTAGCACAGATACGCAGTATTTT

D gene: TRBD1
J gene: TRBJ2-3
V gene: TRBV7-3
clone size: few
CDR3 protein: CASSWTGGTTDTQYF
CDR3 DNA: TGTGCCAGCAGCTGGACAGGGGGTACCACAGATACGCAGTATTTT

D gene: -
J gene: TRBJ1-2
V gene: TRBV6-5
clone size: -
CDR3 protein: CASSTTGRGGYTF
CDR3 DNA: TGTGCCAGCAGTACAACAGGGAGGGGTGGCTACACCTTC

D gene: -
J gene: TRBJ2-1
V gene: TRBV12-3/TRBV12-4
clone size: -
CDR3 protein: CASSSGVYNEQFF
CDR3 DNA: TGTGCCAGCAGTTCCGGGGTTTACAATGAGCAGTTCTTC

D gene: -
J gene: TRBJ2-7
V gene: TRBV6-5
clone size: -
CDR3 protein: CASSYGQPAYEQYF
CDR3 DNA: TGTGCCAGCAGTTACGGGCAACCAGCCTACGAGCAGTACTTC

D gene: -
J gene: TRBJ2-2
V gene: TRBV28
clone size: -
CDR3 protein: CASSQFTRSTGELFF
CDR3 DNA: TGTGCCAGCAGTCAGTTTACCAGGTCGACCGGGGAGCTGTTTTTT

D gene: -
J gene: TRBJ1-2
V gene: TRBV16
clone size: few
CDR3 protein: CASSQAPDSSYYGYTF
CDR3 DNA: TGTGCCAGCAGCCAGGCCCCGGACAGTTCCTACTATGGCTACACCTTC

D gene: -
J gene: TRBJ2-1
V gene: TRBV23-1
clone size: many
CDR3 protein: CASSQCFRDFEWNEQFF
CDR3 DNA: TGCGCCAGCAGTCAATGCTTTCGAGATTTTGAATGGAATGAGCAGTTCTTC

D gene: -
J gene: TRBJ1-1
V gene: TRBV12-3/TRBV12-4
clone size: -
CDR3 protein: CASSRNTEAFF
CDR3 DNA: TGTGCCAGCAGTCGAAACACTGAAGCTTTCTTT

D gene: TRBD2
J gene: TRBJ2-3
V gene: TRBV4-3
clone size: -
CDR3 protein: CASSLQRGEDTQYF
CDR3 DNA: TGCGCCAGCAGCCTTCAGCGGGGGGAGGATACGCAGTATTTT

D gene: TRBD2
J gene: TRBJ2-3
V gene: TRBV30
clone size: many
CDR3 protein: CAWTRLAGITDTQYF
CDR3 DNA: TGTGCCTGGACTAGACTAGCGGGTATCACAGATACGCAGTATTTT

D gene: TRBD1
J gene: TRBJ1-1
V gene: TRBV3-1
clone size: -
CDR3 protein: CASSHRTGSHEAFF
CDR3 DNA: TGTGCCAGCAGCCATCGGACAGGGTCCCATGAAGCTTTCTTT